The following is a T cell receptor beta chain sequence with its context. These data come from a study of blood T cell repertoires in COVID-19. Study background: The samples span acute and convalescent COVID-19 from the United States, Italy and Spain. T cells, B-cell-depleted T cells, or PBMCs provided the cDNA or gDNA that served as material.

Original analysis: Nucleated cell number was recorded as an estimate derived from reference gene primer amplification. Produced via immunoSEQ multiplex PCR; TCRdb's table is partial and in-frame only. Clone size and the V and J calls come from that table; the DNA yielded D and trimming. The sample consists of 300,000 to 350,000 clones, 75% to 90% of them appearing once. CDR3 length: 15 amino acids. V gave up 1 base and J gave up 4 bases; unmatched junction bases: 6. In germline, CDR1 is SGHKS, CDR2 YYEKEE (reference sequence). Sequencing was performed on peripheral blood. The source of this sequence is a man aged 18-30 years with active or convalescent COVID-19. The chain joins TRBV5-5 to TRBJ1-2; 8 bases are shared with TRBD1. The DNA for the CDR3 is TGTGCCAGCAGCTTGACCGGGACAGGAATCTATGGCTACACCTTC. Amino acid sequence: CASSLTGTGIYGYTF.